The 4 T cell receptor beta chains below come from one sample, sequenced in a study of early T cells in non-severe SARS-CoV-2 infection. TCRdb re-called the 5' RACE reads through MiXCR, storing one row per CDR3 protein. The sample consists of tens of thousands of distinct CDR3 sequences, around 5.1% of them appearing once. The specimen comprised whole blood, sampled at baseline. The receptors stem from an adult who was a healthcare worker with PCR-confirmed SARS-CoV-2 infection or an uninfected control (not recorded which).

This clonotype came up many times. The chain uses TRBV4-1 and TRBJ2-1, with 10 nucleotides matching TRBD1. Per germline, CDR1 MGHRA and CDR2 YSYEKL. V shed 0 bases, J shed 4 bases, and the junction held 6 bases outside the gene matches. CDR3 size: 17 residues. The CDR3 region has the DNA TGCGCCAGCAGCCAAGATGCGGGGACAGGGGCTTACAATGAGCAGTTCTTC. This encodes CASSQDAGTGAYNEQFF.

This clonotype showed up many times. This rearrangement joins TRBV6-2 or TRBV6-3 to TRBJ2-2; a weak D match, TRBD2 (5 bases). Deletions cut 7 bases from V and 7 bases from J, with 10 bases between. The CDR3 sequence is 12 residues long. Germline V lookup: CDR1 MNHEY, CDR2 SVGEGT. This CDR3 reads CASTLASGELFF. DNA for the CDR3: TGTGCCAGCACTCTAGCAAGCGGGGAGCTGTTTTTT.

This clonotype has a count of ten or more. CDR3 DNA sequence: TGTGCCAGCAGTGTTCGTGCCAATCCCAGCGAGCAGTTCTTC. Its protein is CASSVRANPSEQFF. This chain uses TRBV2 with TRBJ2-1; D gene uncertain. The CDR3 totals 14 residues. V was cut by 4 bases and J by 10 bases, with 17 bases left in between. Germline CDR1 SNHLY, CDR2 FYNNEI.

The gene calls are TRBV4-1 and TRBJ2-1; 10 bases agree with TRBD2. Germline CDR1 MGHRA, CDR2 YSYEKL. This CDR3 is 16 amino acids long. J was trimmed by 5 bases and V by 2 bases; bases with no gene match: 6. CDR3 nucleotides: TGCGCCAGCAGCCAAACCGGGACTAGCGACCACAATGAGCAGTTCTTC. It specifies CASSQTGTSDHNEQFF.